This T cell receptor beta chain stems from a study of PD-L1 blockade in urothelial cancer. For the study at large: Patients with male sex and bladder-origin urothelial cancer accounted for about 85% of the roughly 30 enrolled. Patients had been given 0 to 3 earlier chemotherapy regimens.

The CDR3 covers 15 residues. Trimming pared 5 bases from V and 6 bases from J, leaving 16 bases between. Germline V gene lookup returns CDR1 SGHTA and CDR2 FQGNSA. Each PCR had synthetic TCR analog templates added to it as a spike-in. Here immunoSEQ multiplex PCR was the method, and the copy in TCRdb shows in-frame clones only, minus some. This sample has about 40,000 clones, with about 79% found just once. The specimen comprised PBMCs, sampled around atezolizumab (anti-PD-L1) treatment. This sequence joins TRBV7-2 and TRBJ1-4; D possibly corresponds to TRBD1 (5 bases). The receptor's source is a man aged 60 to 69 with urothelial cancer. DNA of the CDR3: TGTGCCAGCAGCCGTGGGGGGGGGAAGGATGAAAAACTGTTTTTT. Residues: CASSRGGGKDEKLFF.